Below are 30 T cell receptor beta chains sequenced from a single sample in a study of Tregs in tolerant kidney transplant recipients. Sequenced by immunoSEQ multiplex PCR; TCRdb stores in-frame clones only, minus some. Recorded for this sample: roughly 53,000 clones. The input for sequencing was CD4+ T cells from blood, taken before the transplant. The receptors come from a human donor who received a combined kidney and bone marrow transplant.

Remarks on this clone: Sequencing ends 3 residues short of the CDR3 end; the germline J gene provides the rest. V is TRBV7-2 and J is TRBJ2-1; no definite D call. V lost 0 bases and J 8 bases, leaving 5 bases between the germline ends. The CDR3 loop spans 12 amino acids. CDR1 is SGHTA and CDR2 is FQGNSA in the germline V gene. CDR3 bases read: TGTGCCAGCAGCTTAGCTCTCCATGAG. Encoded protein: CASSLALHE. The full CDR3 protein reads CASSLALHEQFF.

The CDR3 loop is CASSLEPPGKNIQYF. Incomplete CDR3 DNA: TGCGCCAGCAGCTTGGAGCCACCGGGCAAAAACATT. This rearrangement joins TRBV5-1 to TRBJ2-4; no clear D. The read terminates 3 residues ahead of where the CDR3 ends, so the germline J gene completes it. Germline CDR1 SGHRS, CDR2 YFSETQ. Trimming stripped 0 bases from V and 3 bases from J, with 10 bases between. The CDR3 has 15 residues.

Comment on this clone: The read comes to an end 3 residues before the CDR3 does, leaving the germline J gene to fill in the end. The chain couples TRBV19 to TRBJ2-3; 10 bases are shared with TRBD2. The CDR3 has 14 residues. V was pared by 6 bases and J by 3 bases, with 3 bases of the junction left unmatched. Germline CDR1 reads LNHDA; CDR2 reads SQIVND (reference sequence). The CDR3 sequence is CASRLAGPTDTQYF. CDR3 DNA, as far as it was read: TGTGCCAGTAGACTAGCGGGGCCGACAGATACG.

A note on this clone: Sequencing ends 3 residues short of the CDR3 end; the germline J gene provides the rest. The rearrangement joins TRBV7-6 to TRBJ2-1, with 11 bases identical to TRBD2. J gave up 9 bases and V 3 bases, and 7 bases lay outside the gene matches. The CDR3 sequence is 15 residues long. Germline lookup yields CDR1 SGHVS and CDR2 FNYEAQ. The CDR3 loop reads CASSFGASGGSEQFF. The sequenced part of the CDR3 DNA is TGTGCCAGCAGCTTCGGGGCTAGCGGGGGGAGTGAG.

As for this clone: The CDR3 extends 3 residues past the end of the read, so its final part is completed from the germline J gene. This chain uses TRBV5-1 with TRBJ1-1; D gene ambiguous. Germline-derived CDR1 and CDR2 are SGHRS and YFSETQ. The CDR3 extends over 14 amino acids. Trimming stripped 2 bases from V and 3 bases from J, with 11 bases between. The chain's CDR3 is CASSLEVTYTEAFF. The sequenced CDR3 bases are TGCGCCAGCAGCTTAGAGGTAACGTACACTGAA.

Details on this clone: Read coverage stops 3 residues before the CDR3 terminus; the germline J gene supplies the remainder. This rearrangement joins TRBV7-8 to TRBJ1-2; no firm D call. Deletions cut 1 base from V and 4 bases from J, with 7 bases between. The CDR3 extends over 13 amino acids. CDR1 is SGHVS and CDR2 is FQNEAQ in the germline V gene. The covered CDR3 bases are TGTGCCAGCAGCTTAGGCGCACCCTATGGC. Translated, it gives CASSLGAPYG. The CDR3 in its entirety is CASSLGAPYGYTF.

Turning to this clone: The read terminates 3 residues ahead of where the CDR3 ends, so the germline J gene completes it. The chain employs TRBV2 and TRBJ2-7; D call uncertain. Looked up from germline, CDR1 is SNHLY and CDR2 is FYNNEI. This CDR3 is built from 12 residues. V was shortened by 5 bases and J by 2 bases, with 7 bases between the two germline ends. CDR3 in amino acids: CASSLVPYEQYF. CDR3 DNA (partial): TGTGCCAGCAGTTTAGTCCCCTACGAG.

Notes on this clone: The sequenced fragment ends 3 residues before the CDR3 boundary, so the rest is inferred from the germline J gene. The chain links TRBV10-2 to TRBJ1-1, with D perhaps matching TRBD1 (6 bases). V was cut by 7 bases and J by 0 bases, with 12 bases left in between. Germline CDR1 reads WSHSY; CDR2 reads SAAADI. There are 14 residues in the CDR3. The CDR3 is CASIPGQMNTEAFF. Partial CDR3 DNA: TGCGCCAGCATCCCGGGACAAATGAACACTGAA.

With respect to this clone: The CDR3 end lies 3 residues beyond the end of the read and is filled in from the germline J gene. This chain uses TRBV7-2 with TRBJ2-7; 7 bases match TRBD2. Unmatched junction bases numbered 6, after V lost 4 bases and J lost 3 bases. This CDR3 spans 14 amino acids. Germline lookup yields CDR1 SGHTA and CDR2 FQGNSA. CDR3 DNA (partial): TGTGCCAGCAGCTCAGGACTAGGGTACTACGAG. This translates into CASSSGLGYYE. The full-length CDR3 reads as CASSSGLGYYEQYF.

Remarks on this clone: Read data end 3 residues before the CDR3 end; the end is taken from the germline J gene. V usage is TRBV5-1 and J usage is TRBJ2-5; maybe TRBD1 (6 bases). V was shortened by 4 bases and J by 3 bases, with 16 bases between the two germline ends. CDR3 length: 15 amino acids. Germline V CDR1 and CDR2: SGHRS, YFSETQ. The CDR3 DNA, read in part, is TGCGCCAGCAGCATTCCCGGGACAAAGAAAGAGACC. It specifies CASSIPGTKKET. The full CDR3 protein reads CASSIPGTKKETQYF.

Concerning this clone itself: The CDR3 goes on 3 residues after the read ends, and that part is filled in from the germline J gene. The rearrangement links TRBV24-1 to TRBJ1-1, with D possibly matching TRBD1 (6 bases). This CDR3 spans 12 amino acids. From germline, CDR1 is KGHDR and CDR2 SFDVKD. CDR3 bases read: TGTGCCACCAGTGATTTTACAGGGGAA. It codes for CATSDFTGE. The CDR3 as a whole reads CATSDFTGEAFF.

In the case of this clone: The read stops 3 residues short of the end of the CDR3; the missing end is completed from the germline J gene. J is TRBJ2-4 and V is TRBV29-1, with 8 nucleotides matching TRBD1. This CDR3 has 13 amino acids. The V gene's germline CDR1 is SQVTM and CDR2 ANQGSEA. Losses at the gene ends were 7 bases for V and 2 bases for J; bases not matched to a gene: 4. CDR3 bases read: TGCAGCGGGGGGACAGGCCCCAAAAACATT. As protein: CSGGTGPKNI. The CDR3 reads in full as CSGGTGPKNIQYF.

The part of the CDR3 DNA that was read is TGTGCCAGCAGCTCCAGCACCGGGGAG. The encoded protein is CASSSSTGE. In full, the CDR3 is CASSSSTGELFF. This rearrangement joins TRBV7-2 to TRBJ2-2; D unresolved. The CDR3 is cut off 3 residues early in the read; its end comes from the germline J gene. This CDR3 region has 12 residues. CDR1 SGHTA and CDR2 FQGNSA come from the germline V gene. Trimming pared 4 bases from V and 4 bases from J, leaving 4 bases between.

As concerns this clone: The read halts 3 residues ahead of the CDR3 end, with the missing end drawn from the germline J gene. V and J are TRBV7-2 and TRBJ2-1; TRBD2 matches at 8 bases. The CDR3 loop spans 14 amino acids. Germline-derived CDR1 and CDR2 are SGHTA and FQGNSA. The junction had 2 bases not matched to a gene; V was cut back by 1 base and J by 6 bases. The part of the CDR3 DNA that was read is TGTGCCAGCAGCTTAGGGACTAGCATCAATGAG. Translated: CASSLGTSINE. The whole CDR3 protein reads CASSLGTSINEQFF.

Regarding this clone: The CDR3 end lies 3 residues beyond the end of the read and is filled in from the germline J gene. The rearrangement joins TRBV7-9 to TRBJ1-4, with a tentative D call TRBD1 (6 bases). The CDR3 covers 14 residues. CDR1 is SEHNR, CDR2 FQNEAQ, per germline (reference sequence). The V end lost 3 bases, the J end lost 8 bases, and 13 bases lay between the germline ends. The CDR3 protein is CASSLSGQQEKLFF. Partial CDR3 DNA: TGTGCCAGCAGCTTGTCGGGACAACAAGAAAAA. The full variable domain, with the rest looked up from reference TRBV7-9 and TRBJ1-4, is DTGVSQNPRHKITKRGQNVTFRCDPISEHNRLYWYRQTLGQGPEFLTYFQNEAQLEKSRLLSDRFSAERPKGSFSTLEIQRTEQGDSAMYLCASSLSGQQEKLFFGSGTQLSVL.

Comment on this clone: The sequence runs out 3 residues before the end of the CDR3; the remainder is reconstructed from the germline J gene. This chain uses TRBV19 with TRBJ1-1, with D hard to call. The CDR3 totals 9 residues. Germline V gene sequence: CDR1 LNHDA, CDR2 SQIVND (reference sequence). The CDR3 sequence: CASGRAAFF. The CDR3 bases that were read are TGTGCCAGTGGCCGTGCA.

The CDR3 bases that were read are TGTGCCAGCAGTGAAGCGTTGGGGACAGGGCCTACCTATGGC. This sequence encodes CASSEALGTGPTYG. From start to end, the CDR3 is CASSEALGTGPTYGYTF. The chain is built from TRBV2 and TRBJ1-2; 9 bases map to TRBD1. From the germline J gene comes the end of the CDR3, since the read stops 3 residues before it. This CDR3 is built from 17 residues. V dropped 0 bases and J dropped 4; count of bases not matched to a gene: 9. From germline, CDR1 is SNHLY and CDR2 FYNNEI.

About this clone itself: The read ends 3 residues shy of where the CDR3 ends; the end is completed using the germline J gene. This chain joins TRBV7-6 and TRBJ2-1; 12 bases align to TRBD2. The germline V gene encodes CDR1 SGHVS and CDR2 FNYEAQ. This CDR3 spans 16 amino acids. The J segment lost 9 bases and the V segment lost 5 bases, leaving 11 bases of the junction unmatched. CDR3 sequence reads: CASSARLAGAMFEQFF. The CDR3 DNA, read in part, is TGTGCCAGCAGCGCAAGACTAGCGGGAGCCATGTTTGAG.

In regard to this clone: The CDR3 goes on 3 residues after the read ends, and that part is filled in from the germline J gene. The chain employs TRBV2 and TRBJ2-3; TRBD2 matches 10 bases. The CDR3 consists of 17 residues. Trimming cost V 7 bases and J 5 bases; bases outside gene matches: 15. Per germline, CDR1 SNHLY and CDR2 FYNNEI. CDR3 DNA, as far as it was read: TGTGCCAGCAAATTCGAGCGGGAGGGCCGGGAGGTAGATACG. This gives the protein CASKFEREGREVDT. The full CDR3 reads CASKFEREGREVDTQYF.

The CDR3 sequence: CASRETGGYYGYTF. The CDR3 DNA, read in part, is TGTGCCAGCAGAGAAACAGGGGGCTACTATGGC. The chain links TRBV6-1 to TRBJ1-2; 9 bases match TRBD1. The sequenced fragment ends 3 residues before the CDR3 boundary, so the rest is inferred from the germline J gene. CDR3 size: 14 residues. The V gene end was trimmed by 6 bases and the J gene end by 3 bases; junction bases not matched to a gene: 5. Per the germline V gene, CDR1 is MNHNS and CDR2 is SASEGT.

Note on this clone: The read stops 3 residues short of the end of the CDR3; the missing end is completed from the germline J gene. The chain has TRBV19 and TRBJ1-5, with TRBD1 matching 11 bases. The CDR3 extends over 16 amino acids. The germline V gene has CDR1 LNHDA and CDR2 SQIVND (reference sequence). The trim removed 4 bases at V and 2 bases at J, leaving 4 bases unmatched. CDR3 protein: CASSTRTGGGNQPQHF. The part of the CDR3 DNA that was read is TGTGCCAGTAGTACCAGGACAGGGGGCGGCAATCAGCCC.

CDR3 in amino acids: CASQAQTGSTGELFF. Partial CDR3 DNA: TGTGCCAGCCAAGCCCAGACAGGGAGCACCGGGGAG. This sequence joins TRBV2 and TRBJ2-2, with 7 bases matching TRBD1. The read ends 3 residues before the CDR3 terminus; that terminus is restored from the germline J gene. After removal of 8 bases from V and 4 bases from J, the junction contained 10 bases not matched to a gene. CDR1 is SNHLY, CDR2 FYNNEI, per germline. The CDR3 consists of 15 residues. The full variable domain, rest sourced from reference TRBV2 and TRBJ2-2, is EPEVTQTPSHQVTQMGQEVILRCVPISNHLYFYWYRQILGQKVEFLVSFYNNEISEKSEIFDDQFSVERPDGSNFTLKIRSTKLEDSAMYFCASQAQTGSTGELFFGEGSRLTVL.

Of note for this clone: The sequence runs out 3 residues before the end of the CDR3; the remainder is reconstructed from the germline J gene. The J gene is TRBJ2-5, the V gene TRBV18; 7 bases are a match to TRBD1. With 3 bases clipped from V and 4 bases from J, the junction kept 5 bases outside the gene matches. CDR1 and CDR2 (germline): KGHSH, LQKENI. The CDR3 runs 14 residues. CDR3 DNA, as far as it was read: TGTGCCAGCTCACCGCCGGGACAGAGAGAGACC. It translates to CASSPPGQRET. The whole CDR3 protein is CASSPPGQRETQYF.

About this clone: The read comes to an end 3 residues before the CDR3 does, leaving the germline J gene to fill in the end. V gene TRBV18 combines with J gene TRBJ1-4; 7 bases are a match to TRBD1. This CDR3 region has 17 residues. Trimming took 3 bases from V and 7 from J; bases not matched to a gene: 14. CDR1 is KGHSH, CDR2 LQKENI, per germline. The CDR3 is CASSPQESTGKGEKLFF. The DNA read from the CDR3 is TGTGCCAGCTCACCCCAGGAATCGACAGGGAAGGGTGAAAAA.

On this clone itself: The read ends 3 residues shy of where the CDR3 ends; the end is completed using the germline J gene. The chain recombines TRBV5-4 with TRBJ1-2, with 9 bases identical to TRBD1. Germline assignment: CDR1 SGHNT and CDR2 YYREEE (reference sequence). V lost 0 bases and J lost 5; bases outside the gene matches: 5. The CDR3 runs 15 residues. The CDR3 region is CASSLASGQGYGYTF. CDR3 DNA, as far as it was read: TGTGCCAGCAGCTTGGCCTCGGGACAGGGATATGGC.

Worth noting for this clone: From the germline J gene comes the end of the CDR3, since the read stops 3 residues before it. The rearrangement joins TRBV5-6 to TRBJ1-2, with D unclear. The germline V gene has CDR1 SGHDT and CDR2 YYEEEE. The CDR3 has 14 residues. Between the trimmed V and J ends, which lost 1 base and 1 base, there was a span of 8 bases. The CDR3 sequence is CASSLIGFNYGYTF. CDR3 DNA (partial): TGTGCCAGCAGCTTGATAGGGTTTAACTATGGC.

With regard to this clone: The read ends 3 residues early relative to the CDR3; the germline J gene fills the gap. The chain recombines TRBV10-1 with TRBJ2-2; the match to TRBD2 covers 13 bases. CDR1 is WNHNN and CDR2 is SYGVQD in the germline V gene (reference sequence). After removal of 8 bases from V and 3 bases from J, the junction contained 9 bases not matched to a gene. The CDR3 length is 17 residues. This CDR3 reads CASRGLAGVRDTGELFF. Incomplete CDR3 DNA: TGCGCCAGCCGCGGACTAGCGGGGGTTCGCGACACCGGGGAG.

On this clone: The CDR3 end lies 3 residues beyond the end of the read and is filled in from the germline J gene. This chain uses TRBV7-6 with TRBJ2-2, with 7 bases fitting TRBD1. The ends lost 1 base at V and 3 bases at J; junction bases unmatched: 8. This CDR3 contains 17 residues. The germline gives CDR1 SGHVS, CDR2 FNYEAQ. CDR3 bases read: TGTGCCAGCAGCTTAGATTCATGGGGACAGTACACCGGGGAG. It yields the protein CASSLDSWGQYTGE. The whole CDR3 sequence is CASSLDSWGQYTGELFF.

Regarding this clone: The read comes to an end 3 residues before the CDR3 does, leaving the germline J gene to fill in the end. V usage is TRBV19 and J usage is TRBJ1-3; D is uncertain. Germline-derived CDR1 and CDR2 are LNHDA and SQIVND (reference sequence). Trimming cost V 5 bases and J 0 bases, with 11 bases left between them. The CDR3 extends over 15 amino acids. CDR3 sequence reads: CASSLPRPSGNTIYF. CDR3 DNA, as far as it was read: TGTGCCAGTAGTCTCCCTAGACCCTCTGGAAACACC. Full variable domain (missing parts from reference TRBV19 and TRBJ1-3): DGGITQSPKYLFRKEGQNVTLSCEQNLNHDAMYWYRQDPGQGLRLIYYSQIVNDFQKGDIAEGYSVSREKKESFPLTVTSAQKNPTAFYLCASSLPRPSGNTIYFGEGSWLTVV.

Incomplete CDR3 DNA: TGTGCCAGCAGTGACGCGGTACTAGCGATTAATCAAGGGGAGACC. It translates to CASSDAVLAINQGET. The full CDR3 is CASSDAVLAINQGETQYF. The rearrangement links TRBV2 to TRBJ2-5; 7 nucleotides align to TRBD2. The read terminates 3 residues before the CDR3 end, so the remaining end is supplied by the germline J gene. V was pared by 3 bases and J by 5 bases, with 18 bases of the junction left unmatched. CDR1 is SNHLY and CDR2 is FYNNEI in the germline V gene. CDR3 length equals 18 residues. Supplemented by reference TRBV2 and TRBJ2-5, the full variable domain reads EPEVTQTPSHQVTQMGQEVILRCVPISNHLYFYWYRQILGQKVEFLVSFYNNEISEKSEIFDDQFSVERPDGSNFTLKIRSTKLEDSAMYFCASSDAVLAINQGETQYFGPGTRLLVL.